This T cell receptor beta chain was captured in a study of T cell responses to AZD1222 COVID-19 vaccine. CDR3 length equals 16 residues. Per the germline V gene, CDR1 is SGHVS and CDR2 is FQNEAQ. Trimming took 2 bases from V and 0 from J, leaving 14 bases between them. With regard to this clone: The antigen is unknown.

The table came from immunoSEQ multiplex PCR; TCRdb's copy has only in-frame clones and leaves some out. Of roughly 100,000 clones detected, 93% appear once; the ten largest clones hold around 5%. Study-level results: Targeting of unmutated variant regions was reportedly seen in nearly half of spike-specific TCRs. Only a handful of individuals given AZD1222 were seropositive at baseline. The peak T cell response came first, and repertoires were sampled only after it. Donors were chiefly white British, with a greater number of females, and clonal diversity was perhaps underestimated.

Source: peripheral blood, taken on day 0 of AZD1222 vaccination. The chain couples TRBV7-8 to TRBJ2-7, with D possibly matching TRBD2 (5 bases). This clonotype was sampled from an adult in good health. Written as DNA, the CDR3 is TGTGCCAGCAGCTTAAGGCGAGCGGTGACCTCCTACGAGCAGTACTTC. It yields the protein CASSLRRAVTSYEQYF.